The entry below gives a single TCR beta chain sequence along with its context. The clone's antigen remains unknown. No much larger clone exists at a distance of one base, and base qualities are not known. CDR1 is given as LNHNV and CDR2 as YYDKDF, both from the germline V gene (reference sequence). A distance of 7 bases separates the germline ends of V and J, which lose 3 bases and 2 bases respectively. Measured from the cysteine to the phenylalanine, the CDR3 is 13 residues long. The only DNA kept is the CDR3, 39 bases in frame from the first base. TCR beta VDJ combination and CDR3 sequence profiling used genomic DNA as the template. TCR repertoire sequencing was run on an Illumina HiSeq 2000. The paper's data handling went like this. TRBV/TRBJ rearrangement plots, CDR3 size and DJ length profiles, and Simpson's diversity index were used to evaluate the repertoires. The most abundant DNA sequence in the deep sequencing data was taken as the immunodominant clone. CDR3 amino acid sequences were checked for sharing across subjects and were also compared against the VDJdb database and published repertoires. TCRdb took the public reads, trimmed them with fastp at Q25, ran MiXCR for clone calling and kept in-frame beta chains. Each CDR3 protein appears once, grouped with its most common genes and DNA. The V and J calls were determined by TCRdb, not by the authors. The sample yields more than 150,000 distinct CDR3 sequences; around half were counted once. 1.8% of the sample is taken by the ten largest.

This entry comes from a study of CD8+CD57+ T cells in acquired aplastic anemia listed by TCRdb under 2018. In the study overall: DNA extracted from sorted CD4+ and CD8+ cells had a mean of about 3 ug, with a range of roughly 0.2 to 30 ug. CD8+CD57+ expansion was defined as frequency above the mean frequency observed in healthy subjects. Points the paper makes about the study in general: Some 27 CD8+ CDR3 sequences were found in both patients and controls but appeared to be highly expressed in patients and within the immunodominant clones of the patients. Between patients and healthy controls, no significant difference in CD8+ Simpson's diversity was found (P=0.060).

Expansion of CD8+CD57+ cells had been shown by flow cytometry in the patients chosen for sequencing. Every patient had severe acquired aplastic anemia, diagnosed using the International Study of Aplastic Anemia and Agranulocytosis and Camitta criteria. Patients had received no therapy at the time of blood sampling. The study deep-sequenced TCR repertoires of sorted CD4+ and CD8+ blood T cells from severe aplastic anemia patients and healthy subjects. In the USA, patient enrollment took place under clinicaltrials.gov protocols 00001620, 01623167, 00001397, 00071045, 00081523 and 00961064. Ficoll-Paque density gradient centrifugation was used to isolate peripheral blood mononuclear cells. Before DNA extraction, CD4+ and CD8+ T cells were sorted by FACS or by magnetic beads.

The origin of this receptor is a human donor with aplastic anemia. The sample consisted of sorted CD4+, CD8+, or CD8+CD57+ T cells (not recorded which) from PBMCs. The chain uses TRBV15 and TRBJ2-5, with the D segment identity uncertain. The CDR3 amino acid sequence is: CATSRSKQETQYF. The sequenced DNA is TGTGCCACCAGCAGGTCAAAGCAAGAGACCCAGTACTTC.